The rows below give T cell receptor beta chains drawn from one sample of a study of T cell responses to AZD1222 COVID-19 vaccine. Using immunoSEQ multiplex PCR, the repertoire was profiled, and TCRdb retains in-frame clones only, with some absent. The profile covers roughly 120,000 clones, with just under 95% appearing a single time and 5.5% to 8% taken by the ten largest. The starting material was peripheral blood, obtained on day 0 of AZD1222 vaccination. These receptors were obtained from an adult in good health. Each CDR3 is given without its conserved first and last residue.

TRBV30 | AWSLGNTEAF
TRBV10-3 | AISDRDTGELF
TRBV30 | AWRSGYTANTEAF
TRBV11-2 | ASSSSSYEQY
TRBV7-9 | ASSLGQGAADTQY
TRBV10-1 | ASRGQGAAEAF
TRBV14 | ASSPTRGNGYT
TRBV27 | ASSASAGWGKNIQY
TRBV2 | ASRGTDVSYEQY
TRBV7-2 | ASSLTGYEQY
TRBV4-2 | ASSHPGSLYEQY
TRBV1 | TSSQEGAVEAF
TRBV7-8 | ASSSPSGEGNQPQH
TRBV29-1 | SVIAGGLGDTQY
TRBV5-8 | ASSFPNTQY
TRBV12-3/TRBV12-4 | ASSLQGSYGYT
TRBV28 | ASSLRSFLLSGNTIY
TRBV7-9 | ASSPTRGQDTEAF
TRBV20-1 | SARELTSAF
TRBV5-4 | ASSFLGGSLSYEQY
TRBV5-1 | ASTVDRRDSPLH
TRBV2 | ASRTIDRVGTGTEAF
TRBV4-2 | ASSQDWGYQDEQF
TRBV2 | ASRRLGQPFPTDTQY
TRBV18 | ASSPPGLDAF
TRBV5-1 | ASSQAGTGANYGYT
TRBV3-1/TRBV3-2 | ASSRTGGSGNTIY
TRBV27 | ATGEGANNSPLH
TRBV5-1 | ASSLRGRNDEQF
TRBV5-6 | ASSSEVTVT
TRBV4-1 | ASSQVGGSGNEQF
TRBV3-1/TRBV3-2 | ASSQGGRAQTQY
TRBV30 | AWSVLVNTEAF
TRBV24-1 | ATSDSPNNEQF
TRBV15 | ATSRDGVPGLSPNTEAF
TRBV19 | ASNRGRGGTSPYAF
TRBV18 | ASSPPMTGAGNTIY
TRBV6-5 | ASRVAGGPETQY
TRBV27 | ASSNQGQLAGELF
TRBV9 | ASSVGYPGNSPLH
TRBV9 | ASSVGLGQGAGANVLT
TRBV20-1 | SASFGGQLQETQY
TRBV7-9 | ASSRSVEQF
TRBV21-1 | ASSVRGSGVNTEAF
TRBV7-2 | ASSSQGYNEQF
TRBV2 | ASSLEGGRAYEQY
TRBV21-1 | ASPYEQY
TRBV5-1 | ASSLGLAVSYNEQF
TRBV7-2 | ASTPYVTDTQY
TRBV6-2/TRBV6-3 | ASSYGLADFTDTQY